This T cell receptor (beta chain) is drawn from a study of T cells in tuberculosis. Study-wide context: In South Africa, adults with active tuberculosis were compared with IGRA-negative and latently infected IGRA-positive adolescents. General study findings and limits: Active tuberculosis TCR-alpha repertoires lay closer to GMM-specific TCRs than IGRA-negative controls, suggesting clonal expansion.

As regards this clone: Its target is not known.

Regarding time point: new active TB diagnosis, blood taken before or within 7 days of starting treatment. Some clones are missing from TCRdb's copy, which holds only in-frame ones; the method was immunoSEQ multiplex PCR. Counted here are roughly 34,000 clones, about 85% occurring once; the ten biggest clones make up 5% to 6%. Germline lookup yields CDR1 SNHLY and CDR2 FYNNEI. CDR3 length: 14 residues. The V and J ends lost 3 bases and 0 bases respectively, with 7 bases between them. The origin of this receptor is an adult with tuberculosis. The starting material was PBMCs, obtained at tuberculosis diagnosis. This chain uses TRBV2 with TRBJ2-3; D gene unclear. DNA of the CDR3: TGTGCCAGCAGTGATGGCCCTAGCACAGATACGCAGTATTTT. This sequence encodes CASSDGPSTDTQYF.